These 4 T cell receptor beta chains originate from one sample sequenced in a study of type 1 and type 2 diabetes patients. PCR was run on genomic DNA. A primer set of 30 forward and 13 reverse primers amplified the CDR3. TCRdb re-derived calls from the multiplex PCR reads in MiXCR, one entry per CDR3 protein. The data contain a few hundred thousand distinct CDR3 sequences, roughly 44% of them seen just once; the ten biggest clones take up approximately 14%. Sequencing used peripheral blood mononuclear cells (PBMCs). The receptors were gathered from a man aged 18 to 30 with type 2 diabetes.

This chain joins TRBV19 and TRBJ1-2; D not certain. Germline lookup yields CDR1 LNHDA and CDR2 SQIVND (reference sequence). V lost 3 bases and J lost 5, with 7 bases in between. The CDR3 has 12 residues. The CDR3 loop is CASSISTYGYTF. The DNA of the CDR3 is TGTGCCAGTAGTATTAGCACTTATGGCTACACCTTC.

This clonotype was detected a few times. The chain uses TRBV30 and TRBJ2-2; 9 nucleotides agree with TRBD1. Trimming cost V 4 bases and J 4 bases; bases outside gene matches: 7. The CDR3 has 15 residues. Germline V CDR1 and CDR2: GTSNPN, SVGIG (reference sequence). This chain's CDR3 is CAWMWETGGTGELFF. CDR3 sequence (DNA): TGTGCCTGGATGTGGGAGACAGGGGGCACCGGGGAGCTGTTTTTT.

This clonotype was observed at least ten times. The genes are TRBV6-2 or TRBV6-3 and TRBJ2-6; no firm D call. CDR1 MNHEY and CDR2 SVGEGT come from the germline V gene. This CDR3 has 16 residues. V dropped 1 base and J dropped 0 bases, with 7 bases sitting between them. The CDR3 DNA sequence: TGTGCCAGCAGTTACTTGGGCGACTCTGGGGCCAACGTCCTGACTTTC. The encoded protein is CASSYLGDSGANVLTF.

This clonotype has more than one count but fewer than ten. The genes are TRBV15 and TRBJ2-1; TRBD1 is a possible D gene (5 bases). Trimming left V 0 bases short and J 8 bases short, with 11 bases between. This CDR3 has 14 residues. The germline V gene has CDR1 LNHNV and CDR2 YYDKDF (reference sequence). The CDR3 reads CATSREGVGDEQFF. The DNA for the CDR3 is TGTGCCACCAGCAGAGAAGGAGTAGGGGATGAGCAGTTCTTC.